This TCR beta chain was obtained from a study of blood T cell repertoires in COVID-19. Study summary: The analysed material was cDNA or gDNA that came from T cells, B-cell-depleted T cells, or PBMCs.

Repertoires were generated with immunoSEQ multiplex PCR, while TCRdb's copy carries only in-frame clones and drops some. The profile shows around 150,000 clones, over 70% of them singletons. After removal of 7 bases from V and 3 bases from J, the junction contained 8 bases not matched to a gene. CDR1 LNHDA and CDR2 SQIVND come from the germline V gene (reference sequence). This CDR3 is built from 14 residues. The chain has TRBV19 and TRBJ1-1; TRBD1 aligns across 7 bases. The TCR was taken from a man aged 55 to 70 with active or convalescent COVID-19. The sequenced material came from peripheral blood. The chain's CDR3 is CASKRVDRYTEAFF. The CDR3 bases are TGTGCCAGTAAGAGGGTGGACAGGTACACTGAAGCTTTCTTT.